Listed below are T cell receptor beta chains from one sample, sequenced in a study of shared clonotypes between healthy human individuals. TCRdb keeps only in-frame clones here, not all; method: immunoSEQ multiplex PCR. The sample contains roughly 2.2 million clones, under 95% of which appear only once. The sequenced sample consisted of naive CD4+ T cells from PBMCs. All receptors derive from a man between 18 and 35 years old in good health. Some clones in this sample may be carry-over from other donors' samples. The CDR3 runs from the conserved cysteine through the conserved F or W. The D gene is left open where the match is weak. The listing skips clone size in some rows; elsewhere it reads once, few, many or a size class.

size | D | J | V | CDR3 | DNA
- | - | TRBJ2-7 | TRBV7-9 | CASSRDGYEQYF | TGTGCCAGCAGCCGGGACGGATACGAGCAGTACTTC
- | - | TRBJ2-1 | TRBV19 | CASAVVGGYNEQFF | TGTGCCAGTGCGGTCGTGGGCGGATACAATGAGCAGTTCTTC
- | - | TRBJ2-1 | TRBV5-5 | CASSLVLAQGFHEQFF | TGTGCCAGCAGCTTGGTGTTGGCCCAGGGGTTCCATGAGCAGTTCTTC
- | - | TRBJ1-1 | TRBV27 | CATTVYGSSGTEAFF | TGTGCCACCACAGTTTATGGTTCGAGTGGCACTGAAGCTTTCTTT
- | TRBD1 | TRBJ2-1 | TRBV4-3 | CASSQEGTADEQFF | TGCGCCAGCAGCCAAGAGGGGACAGCCGATGAGCAGTTCTTC
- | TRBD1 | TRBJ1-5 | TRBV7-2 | CASSLGDRGHQPQHF | TGTGCCAGCAGCTTAGGGGACAGGGGACATCAGCCCCAGCATTTT
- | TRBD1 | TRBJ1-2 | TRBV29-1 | CSVEVGDRANYGYTF | TGCAGCGTTGAAGTTGGGGACAGAGCTAACTATGGCTACACCTTC
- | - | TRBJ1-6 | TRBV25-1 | CASSEYIRGSPLHF | TGTGCCAGCAGTGAATATATTCGGGGATCACCCCTCCACTTT
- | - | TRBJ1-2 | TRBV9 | CASSAHANYGYTF | TGTGCCAGCTCGGCCCACGCGAACTATGGCTACACCTTC
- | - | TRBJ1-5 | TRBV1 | CTSSQRGQGGDQPQHF | TGCACCAGCAGCCAAAGAGGACAGGGCGGGGATCAACCCCAGCATTTT
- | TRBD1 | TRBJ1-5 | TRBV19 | CASRQTGKINQPQHF | TGTGCCAGTAGGCAGACAGGGAAAATCAATCAGCCCCAGCATTTT
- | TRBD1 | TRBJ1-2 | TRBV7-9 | CASSLARTTARFTGVGYTF | TGTGCCAGCAGCTTAGCGCGGACGACCGCCCGGTTTACAGGGGTAGGCTACACCTTC
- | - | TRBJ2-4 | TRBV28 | CASSSTGTAKNIQYF | TGTGCCAGCAGTTCAACCGGGACTGCCAAAAACATTCAGTACTTC
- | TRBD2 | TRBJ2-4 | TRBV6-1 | CASSELAGGIRNIQYF | TGTGCCAGCAGTGAGCTAGCGGGAGGGATTAGAAACATTCAGTACTTC
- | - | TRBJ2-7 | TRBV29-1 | CSVGALFAYEQYF | TGCAGCGTTGGGGCGCTTTTTGCCTACGAGCAGTACTTC
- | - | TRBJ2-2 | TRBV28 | CASGTDTGELFF | TGTGCCAGCGGAACAGACACCGGGGAGCTGTTTTTT
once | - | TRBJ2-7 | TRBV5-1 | CASSRDGTSYEQYF | TGCGCCAGCAGCAGAGATGGGACCTCCTACGAGCAGTACTTC
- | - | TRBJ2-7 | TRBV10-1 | CASSLGVTHEQYF | TGCGCCAGCAGTCTGGGAGTGACCCACGAGCAGTACTTC